This T cell receptor beta chain is from a study of blood T cell repertoires in COVID-19. For the study at large: Acute-phase and convalescent COVID-19 samples originated in the United States, Italy and Spain.

In the study's own analysis: Amplification from reference gene primers served as the basis for estimated nucleated cell counts. The protocol was immunoSEQ multiplex PCR, while the TCRdb copy is restricted to in-frame clones and leaves out a portion. D and trimming were read from the DNA, whereas the V and J calls and clone size are those reported in that table. The sample has over 130,000 clones, around 78% seen once. V was shortened by 8 bases and J by 0 bases, with 11 bases between the two germline ends. The CDR3 runs 13 residues. Germline loops: CDR1 SQVTM, CDR2 ANQGSEA. This chain links TRBV29-1 with TRBJ1-5; D unresolved. The material sequenced was peripheral blood. The receptor's source is a woman of 80 years or more with active or convalescent COVID-19. The CDR3 region has the DNA TGCAGCCCCTTGGTCTATAGCAATCAGCCCCAGCATTTT. Protein: CSPLVYSNQPQHF. Drawing the rest from reference TRBV29-1 and TRBJ1-5, the complete variable domain is SAVISQKPSRDICQRGTSLTIQCQVDSQVTMMFWYRQQPGQSLTLIATANQGSEATYESGFVIDKFPISRPNLTFSTLTVSNMSPEDSSIYLCSPLVYSNQPQHFGDGTRLSIL.